The T cell receptor beta chain described here comes from a study of cytomegalovirus exposure and HLA in healthy donors. Overall study results and limits: Within an earlier analysis, most TCR beta V segments proved productive either about 90% or about 30% of the time. Among the CMV-associated chains, three were confirmed in vitro as specific for CMV antigens. Available immune exposure information covered CMV serostatus only.

Both 60 Vbeta primers and 13 Jbeta primers went into the PCR. Only in-frame clones appear in the TCRdb table, and some are missing; sequencing was by immunoSEQ multiplex PCR. The sample records some 200,000 clones, about 62% being singletons. This CDR3 spans 12 amino acids. Per germline, CDR1 SGDLS and CDR2 YYNGEE. Trimming pared 4 bases from V and 6 bases from J, leaving 5 bases between. With regard to this clone: Its specificity is not known. Different DNA sequences within this sample yield the same CDR3.

Source material: PBMCs. This sequence was found in a man aged 35 to 55 in good health and CMV-seronegative. The chain combines TRBV9 with TRBJ1-6, with D unclear. In DNA form, the CDR3 reads TGTGCCAGCAGCCGACTTAATTCACCCCTCCACTTT. Translated, it gives CASSRLNSPLHF.